Listed below are T cell receptor beta chains from one sample, sequenced in a study of blood T cell repertoires in COVID-19. The protocol was immunoSEQ multiplex PCR, while the TCRdb copy is restricted to in-frame clones and leaves out a portion. The table records 200,000 to 250,000 clones, about 83% of them present only once. Sequences were obtained from peripheral blood. These receptors came from a man older than 75 with acute or convalescent COVID-19. Each CDR3 is given with its conserved first and last residue. Each record gives: D gene, J gene, clone size, V gene, CDR3 protein, CDR3 DNA. A D gene is named only where the DNA matches it firmly. Clone size, where shown, is once, few, many, or a class for clones that have expanded.

NA | TRBJ1-5 | NA | TRBV6-2/TRBV6-3 | CASSLTGLQPQHF | TGTGCCAGCAGCTTGACAGGATTGCAGCCCCAGCATTTT
TRBD1 | TRBJ1-5 | NA | TRBV15 | CATSRYRGSDQPQHF | TGTGCCACCAGCCGCTACAGGGGGTCGGATCAGCCCCAGCATTTT
NA | TRBJ2-1 | once | TRBV5-1 | CASSLDGGSYNEQFF | TGCGCCAGCAGCCTGGACGGCGGCTCCTACAATGAGCAGTTCTTC
TRBD2 | TRBJ2-1 | NA | TRBV6-2/TRBV6-3 | CASSTGTSGPHSYNEQFF | TGTGCCAGCAGTACCGGGACTAGCGGGCCCCACTCCTACAATGAGCAGTTCTTC
NA | TRBJ2-1 | once | TRBV11-3 | CASSRAAGARDEQFF | TGTGCCAGCAGTCGTGCTGCGGGGGCGCGGGATGAGCAGTTCTTC
TRBD2 | TRBJ2-7 | NA | TRBV29-1 | CSVDGVAGGSYEQYF | TGCAGCGTTGATGGAGTAGCGGGCGGCTCCTACGAGCAGTACTTC
NA | TRBJ1-3 | NA | TRBV28 | CASSFRGSGNTIYF | TGTGCCAGCAGTTTCCGAGGCTCTGGAAACACCATATATTTT
TRBD1 | TRBJ1-2 | NA | TRBV10-3 | CAISESRTGKGYGYTF | TGTGCCATCAGTGAGTCTCGGACAGGGAAAGGCTATGGCTACACCTTC
NA | TRBJ2-3 | NA | TRBV5-1 | CASSLVAGGSTDTQYF | TGCGCCAGCAGCTTGGTGGCGGGTGGTAGCACAGATACGCAGTATTTT
TRBD1 | TRBJ1-6 | NA | TRBV13 | CASSIAGTVGNSPLHF | TGTGCCAGCAGCATAGCAGGGACAGTCGGGAATTCACCCCTCCACTTT
TRBD1 | TRBJ2-7 | NA | TRBV3-1/TRBV3-2 | CASSQATGAAYEQYF | TGTGCCAGCAGCCAAGCGACAGGGGCCGCCTACGAGCAGTACTTC
TRBD2 | TRBJ2-1 | NA | TRBV11-1 | CATKREVAYNEQFF | TGTGCCACGAAGCGGGAGGTCGCCTACAATGAGCAGTTCTTC